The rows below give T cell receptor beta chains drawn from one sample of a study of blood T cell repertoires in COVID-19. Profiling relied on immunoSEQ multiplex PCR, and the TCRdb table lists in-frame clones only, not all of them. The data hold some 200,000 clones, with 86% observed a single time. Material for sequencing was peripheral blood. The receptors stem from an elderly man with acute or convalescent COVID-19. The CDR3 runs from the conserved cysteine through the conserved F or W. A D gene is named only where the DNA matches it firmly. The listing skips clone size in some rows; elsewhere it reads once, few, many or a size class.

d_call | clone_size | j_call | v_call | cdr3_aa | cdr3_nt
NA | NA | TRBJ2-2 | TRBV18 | CASSPPAGPGELFF | TGTGCCAGCTCACCCCCCGCCGGTCCCGGGGAGCTGTTTTTT
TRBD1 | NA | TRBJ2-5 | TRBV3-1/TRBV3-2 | CASSQGTGGQETQYF | TGTGCCAGCAGCCAGGGGACAGGGGGACAAGAGACCCAGTACTTC
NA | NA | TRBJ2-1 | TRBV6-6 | CASSAGYEQFF | TGTGCCAGCAGTGCGGGTTATGAGCAGTTCTTC
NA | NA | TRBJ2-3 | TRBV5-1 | CASSLGGPDTQYF | TGCGCCAGCAGCTTGGGGGGCCCAGATACGCAGTATTTT
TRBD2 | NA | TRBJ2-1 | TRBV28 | CASYQRLAGVNEQFF | TGTGCCAGCTACCAGAGACTAGCGGGAGTCAATGAGCAGTTCTTC
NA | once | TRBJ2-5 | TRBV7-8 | CASSSSGTQYF | TGTGCCAGCAGCTCCAGCGGGACCCAGTACTTC
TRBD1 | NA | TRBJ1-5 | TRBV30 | CAWTARGRFQPQHF | TGTGCCTGGACTGCCAGGGGGCGTTTTCAGCCCCAGCATTTT
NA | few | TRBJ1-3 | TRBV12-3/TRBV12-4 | CASTLTGGNTIYF | TGTGCCAGCACTTTGACGGGTGGAAACACCATATATTTT
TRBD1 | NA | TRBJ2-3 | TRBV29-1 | CSVGDRVSADTQYF | TGCAGCGTTGGGGACAGGGTATCTGCAGATACGCAGTATTTT
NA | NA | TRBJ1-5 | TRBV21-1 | CAPQIDYSNQPQHF | TGTGCCCCCCAAATCGACTATAGCAATCAGCCCCAGCATTTT
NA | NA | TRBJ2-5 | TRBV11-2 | CASSAQRETQYF | TGTGCCAGCAGCGCGCAACGAGAGACCCAGTACTTC
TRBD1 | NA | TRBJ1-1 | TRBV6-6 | CASSLDRATEAFF | TGTGCCAGCAGCCTCGACAGGGCCACTGAAGCTTTCTTT
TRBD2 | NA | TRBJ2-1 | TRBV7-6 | CASSQTSGSPVDNEQFF | TGTGCCAGCAGCCAGACTAGCGGGAGCCCGGTTGACAATGAGCAGTTCTTC
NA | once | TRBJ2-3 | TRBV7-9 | CASSLRQASTDTQYF | TGTGCCAGCAGCCTCCGACAGGCTAGCACAGATACGCAGTATTTT
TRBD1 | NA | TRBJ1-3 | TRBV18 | CASSPGQNNVNF | TGTGCCAGCTCACCGGGACAGAATAACGTAAATTTT
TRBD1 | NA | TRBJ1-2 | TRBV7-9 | CASSPGRDRAYGYTF | TGTGCCAGCAGCCCTGGAAGGGACAGGGCCTATGGCTACACCTTC
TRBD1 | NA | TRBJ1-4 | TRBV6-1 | CASSERTGGNEKLFF | TGTGCCAGCAGTGAGCGGACAGGGGGGAATGAAAAACTGTTTTTT
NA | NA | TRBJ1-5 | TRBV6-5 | CASNTLIDQPQHF | TGTGCCAGCAATACTTTAATCGATCAGCCCCAGCATTTT
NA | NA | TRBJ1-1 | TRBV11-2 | CASAVGLNTEAFF | TGTGCCAGCGCGGTGGGTCTGAACACTGAAGCTTTCTTT
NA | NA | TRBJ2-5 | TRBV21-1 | CASSRRIPETQYF | TGTGCCAGCAGCAGGAGAATCCCAGAGACCCAGTACTTC
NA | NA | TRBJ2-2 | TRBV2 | CASIQGTNTGELFF | TGTGCCAGTATACAGGGTACGAACACCGGGGAGCTGTTTTTT
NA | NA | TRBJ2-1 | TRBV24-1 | CATRGPSYNEQFF | TGTGCCACTAGAGGTCCGTCCTACAATGAGCAGTTCTTC
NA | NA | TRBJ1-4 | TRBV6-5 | CASSLLPRGSGEKLFF | TGTGCCAGCAGTTTGCTTCCACGGGGGTCGGGCGAAAAACTGTTTTTT
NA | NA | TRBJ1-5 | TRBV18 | CASSSSRQGRKESNQPQHF | TGTGCCAGCTCATCATCCCGCCAGGGAAGGAAGGAAAGCAATCAGCCCCAGCATTTT
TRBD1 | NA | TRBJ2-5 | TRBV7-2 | CASSPTGVWETQYF | TGTGCCAGCAGTCCTACAGGGGTATGGGAGACCCAGTACTTC
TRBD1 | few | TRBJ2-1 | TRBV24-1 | CATREGQGSYNEQFF | TGTGCCACCAGGGAGGGACAGGGCTCCTACAATGAGCAGTTCTTC
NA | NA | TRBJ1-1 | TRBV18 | CASSATQAVDITEAFF | TGTGCCAGCTCGGCAACCCAAGCGGTGGATATAACTGAAGCTTTCTTT
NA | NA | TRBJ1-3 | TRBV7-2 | CASSLAGRVIYF | TGTGCCAGCAGCTTAGCAGGCAGGGTCATATATTTT
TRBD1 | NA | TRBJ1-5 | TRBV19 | CASTSIDRGDQPQHF | TGTGCCAGTACCTCCATAGACAGGGGGGATCAGCCCCAGCATTTT
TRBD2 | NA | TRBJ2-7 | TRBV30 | CAWREDYEQYF | TGTGCCTGGCGGGAGGACTACGAGCAGTACTTC
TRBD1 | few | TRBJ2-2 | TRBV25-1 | CASSAETGRGELFF | TGTGCCAGCAGTGCGGAGACAGGGCGCGGGGAGCTGTTTTTT
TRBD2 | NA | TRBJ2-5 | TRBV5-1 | CASSRTSGRETQYF | TGCGCCAGCAGCCGGACTAGCGGGAGAGAGACCCAGTACTTC
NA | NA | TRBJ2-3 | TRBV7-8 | CASSLTETRDTQYF | TGTGCCAGCAGCTTAACGGAGACGAGGGATACGCAGTATTTT
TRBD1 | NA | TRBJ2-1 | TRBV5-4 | CASRYGTDYNEQFF | TGTGCCAGCAGGTACGGGACAGACTACAATGAGCAGTTCTTC
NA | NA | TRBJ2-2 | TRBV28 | CASSPGTGTGELFF | TGTGCCAGCAGTCCAGGCACTGGGACCGGGGAGCTGTTTTTT
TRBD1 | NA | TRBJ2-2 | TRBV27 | CASRQQGAFTGELFF | TGTGCCAGCAGACAACAGGGGGCGTTCACCGGGGAGCTGTTTTTT
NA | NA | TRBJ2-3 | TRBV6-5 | CASSYDYTDTQYF | TGTGCCAGCAGTTACGACTACACAGATACGCAGTATTTT
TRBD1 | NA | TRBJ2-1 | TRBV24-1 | CATSRGRPYNEQFF | TGTGCCACCAGCAGGGGGAGACCCTACAATGAGCAGTTCTTC
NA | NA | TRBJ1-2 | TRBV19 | CASSTQTGPGYTF | TGTGCCAGTAGTACACAGACAGGTCCTGGCTACACCTTC
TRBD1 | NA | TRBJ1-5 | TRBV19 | CASSLQGANQPQHF | TGTGCCAGTAGCCTACAGGGGGCGAATCAGCCCCAGCATTTT
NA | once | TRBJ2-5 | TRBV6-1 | CASSDRVETQYF | TGTGCCAGCAGTGACAGGGTAGAGACCCAGTACTTC
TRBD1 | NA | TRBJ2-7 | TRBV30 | CAWSTDRRGRSYEQYF | TGTGCCTGGAGTACAGACCGCAGGGGGCGCTCCTACGAGCAGTACTTC